What follows are 8 T cell receptor beta chains derived from one specimen sequenced in a study of T cells in Graves' hyperthyroidism and ophthalmopathy. TCR beta CDR3 regions were amplified from RNA. The HTBI primer set was used in a first-round RT-PCR of the TCR CDR3. TCRdb fed the multiplex PCR reads into MiXCR, producing one record per CDR3 protein. The table lists 300,000 to 400,000 distinct CDR3 sequences, roughly 20% of them singletons. The sequenced sample was blood. These receptors were collected from a woman aged 50 to 60 with Graves' hyperthyroidism.

V usage is TRBV13 and J usage is TRBJ2-7, with TRBD1 matching 7 bases. Germline-derived CDR1 and CDR2 are PRHDT and FYEKMQ (reference sequence). V shed 5 bases, J shed 6 bases, and the junction held 4 bases outside the gene matches. CDR3 length: 12 residues. The CDR3 nucleotides read TGTGCCAGCAGCCGCAGGGGGTTCGAGCAGTACGTC. Its protein product is CASSRRGFEQYV.

The genes are TRBV19 and TRBJ2-3; the D gene could be TRBD1 or TRBD2 (5 bases each). Trimming cost V 4 bases and J 5 bases, with 25 bases left between them. This CDR3 is 18 amino acids long. CDR1 and CDR2 (germline): LNHDA, SQIVND (reference sequence). CDR3 sequence (DNA): TGTGCCAGTAGTAGTGCCGAGGACGGGACCATAGTTGGAGATACGCAGTATTTT. Amino acids: CASSSAEDGTIVGDTQYF.

This clonotype was observed many times. The chain uses TRBV11-2 and TRBJ1-1, with D maybe TRBD1 (6 bases). Trimming removed 5 bases from V and 4 bases from J, with 17 bases in between. Looked up from germline, CDR1 is SGHAT and CDR2 is FQNNGV. The CDR3 runs 15 residues. The CDR3 protein is CASSVSTGLITEAFF. CDR3 nucleotide sequence: TGTGCCAGCAGCGTAAGCACAGGGCTGATCACTGAAGCTTTCTTT.

The rearrangement links TRBV12-3 or TRBV12-4 to TRBJ2-3, with D perhaps TRBD1 or TRBD2 (5 bases each). The V and J ends lost 3 bases and 2 bases respectively, with 15 bases between them. The length of the CDR3 is 16 residues. The CDR3 DNA follows: TGTGCCAGCAGTTTGTGGGGACGAGGGTACACAGATACGCAGTATTTT. Its translation is CASSLWGRGYTDTQYF.

The gene calls are TRBV6-1 and TRBJ1-5, with 8 bases that match TRBD1. The CDR3 covers 16 residues. Germline CDR1 is MNHNS and CDR2 is SASEGT. The V gene end was trimmed by 3 bases and the J gene end by 3 bases; junction bases not matched to a gene: 7. CDR3 loop: CASSDGQGFYNQPQHF. DNA of the CDR3: TGTGCCAGCAGTGACGGACAGGGTTTCTACAATCAGCCCCAGCATTTT.

This clonotype came up a few times. The CDR3 region is CASSSDRGQGNEQFF. CDR3 in DNA: TGTGCCAGCAGTTCAGACCGGGGTCAGGGCAATGAGCAGTTCTTC. The chain recombines TRBV2 with TRBJ2-1, with D perhaps assigned TRBD1 or TRBD2 (5 bases each). The V end lost 5 bases, the J end lost 6 bases, and 17 bases lay between the germline ends. Germline CDR1 SNHLY, CDR2 FYNNEI. The CDR3 is 15 amino acids.

About this clonotype: This could be a read error, since a much larger clone is one nucleotide away. No conserved phenylalanine or tryptophan is present at the end of the CDR3, so a read error is the likely explanation. This sequence joins TRBV11-2 and TRBJ1-1; tentatively, D is TRBD1 (5 bases). V shed 5 bases and J shed 0 bases, with 19 bases lying between them. The CDR3 runs 17 residues. Germline-derived CDR1 and CDR2 are SGHAT and FQNNGV. CDR3 nucleotide sequence: TGTGCCAGCAGCCCCCGAGGGGCCATCGGAGTGAACACTGAAGCTTTCCTT. It codes for CASSPRGAIGVNTEAFL.

This clonotype was seen more than once but under ten times. The chain links TRBV24-1 to TRBJ2-1; D unclear. The germline gives CDR1 KGHDR, CDR2 SFDVKD. The CDR3 is 13 amino acids. Trimming took off 3 bases at V and 10 bases at J, with 12 bases between the two ends. The CDR3 loop reads CATSDGSPLEQFF. DNA of the CDR3: TGTGCCACCAGTGATGGCAGTCCACTGGAGCAGTTCTTC.